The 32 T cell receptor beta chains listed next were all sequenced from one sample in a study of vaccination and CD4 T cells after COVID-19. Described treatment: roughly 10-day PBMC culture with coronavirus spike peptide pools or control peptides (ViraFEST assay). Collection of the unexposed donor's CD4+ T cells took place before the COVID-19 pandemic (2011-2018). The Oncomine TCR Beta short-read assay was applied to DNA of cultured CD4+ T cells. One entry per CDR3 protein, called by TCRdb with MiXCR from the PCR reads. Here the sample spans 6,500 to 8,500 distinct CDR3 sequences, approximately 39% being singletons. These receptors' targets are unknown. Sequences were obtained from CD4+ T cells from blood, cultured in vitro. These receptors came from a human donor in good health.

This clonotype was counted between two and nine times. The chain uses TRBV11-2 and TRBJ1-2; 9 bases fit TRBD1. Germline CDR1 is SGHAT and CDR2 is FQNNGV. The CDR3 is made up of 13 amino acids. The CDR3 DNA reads TGTGCAGTTTGGGACAGGGAGGTGGGTGGCTACACCTTC. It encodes CAVWDREVGGYTF.

Written as DNA, the CDR3 is TGTGCCAGCAGCCGAGCGGGAGGATTAGTTGGGGAGACCCAGTACTTC. Its translation is CASSRAGGLVGETQYF. The chain joins TRBV7-7 to TRBJ2-5, with TRBD2 matching 9 bases. CDR3 length: 16 residues. V shed 5 bases and J 5 bases; nucleotides not matched to a gene: 12. Germline-derived CDR1 and CDR2 are SSHAT and FNYEAQ (reference sequence).

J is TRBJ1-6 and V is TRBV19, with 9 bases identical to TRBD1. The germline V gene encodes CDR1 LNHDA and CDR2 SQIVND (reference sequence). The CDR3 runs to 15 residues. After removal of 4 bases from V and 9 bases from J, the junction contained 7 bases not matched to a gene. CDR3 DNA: TGTGCCAGTAGTACTACAGGGGGCCGGAGTTCACCCCTCCACTTT. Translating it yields CASSTTGGRSSPLHF.

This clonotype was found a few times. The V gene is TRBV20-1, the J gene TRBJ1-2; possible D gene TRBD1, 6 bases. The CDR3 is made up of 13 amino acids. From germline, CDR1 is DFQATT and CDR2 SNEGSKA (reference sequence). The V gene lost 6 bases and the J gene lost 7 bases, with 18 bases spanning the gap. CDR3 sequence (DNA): TGCAGTGCCCAAGACAGGCTTTGGGGTGGCTACACCTTC. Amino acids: CSAQDRLWGGYTF.

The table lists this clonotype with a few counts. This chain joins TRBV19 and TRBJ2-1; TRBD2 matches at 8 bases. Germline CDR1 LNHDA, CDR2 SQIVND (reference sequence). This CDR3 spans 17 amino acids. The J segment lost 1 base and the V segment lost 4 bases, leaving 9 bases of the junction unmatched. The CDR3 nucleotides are TGTGCCAGTAGTACCGCCATAATAGCGGGGTCCTACAATGAGCAGTTCTTC. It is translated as CASSTAIIAGSYNEQFF.

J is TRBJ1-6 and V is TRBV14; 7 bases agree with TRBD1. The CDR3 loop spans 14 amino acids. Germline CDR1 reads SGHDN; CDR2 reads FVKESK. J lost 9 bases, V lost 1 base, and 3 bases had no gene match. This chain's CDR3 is CASSQVQGLSPLHF. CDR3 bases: TGTGCCAGCAGCCAAGTACAGGGGCTTTCACCCCTCCACTTT.

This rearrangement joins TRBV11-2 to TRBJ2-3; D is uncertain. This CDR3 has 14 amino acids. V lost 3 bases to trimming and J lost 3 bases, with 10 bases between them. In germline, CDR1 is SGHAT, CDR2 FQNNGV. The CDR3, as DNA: TGTGCCAGCAGCTTGGACCCGCAGACAGATACGCAGTATTTT. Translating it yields CASSLDPQTDTQYF.

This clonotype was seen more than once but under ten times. CDR3: CASNDRGFDSPLHF. CDR3 DNA sequence: TGTGCCAGCAACGATAGGGGGTTTGATTCACCCCTCCACTTT. The gene calls are TRBV11-2 and TRBJ1-6; weak D call: TRBD1 (6 bases). V was shortened by 7 bases and J by 8 bases, with 15 bases between the two germline ends. The CDR3 is 14 amino acids. Germline-derived CDR1 and CDR2 are SGHAT and FQNNGV.

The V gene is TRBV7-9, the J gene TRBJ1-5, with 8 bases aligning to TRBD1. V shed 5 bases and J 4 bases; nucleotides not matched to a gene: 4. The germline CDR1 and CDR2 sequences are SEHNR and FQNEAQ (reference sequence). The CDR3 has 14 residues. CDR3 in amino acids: CASSGGTGNQPQHF. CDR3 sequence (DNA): TGTGCCAGCAGCGGCGGGACAGGTAATCAGCCCCAGCATTTT. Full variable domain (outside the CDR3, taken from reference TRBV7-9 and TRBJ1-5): DTGVSQNPRHKITKRGQNVTFRCDPISEHNRLYWYRQTLGQGPEFLTYFQNEAQLEKSRLLSDRFSAERPKGSFSTLEIQRTEQGDSAMYLCASSGGTGNQPQHFGDGTRLSIL.

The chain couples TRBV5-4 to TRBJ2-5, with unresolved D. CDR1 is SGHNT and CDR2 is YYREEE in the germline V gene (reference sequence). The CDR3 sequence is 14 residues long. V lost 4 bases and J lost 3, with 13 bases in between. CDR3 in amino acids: CASSPPGTEETQYF. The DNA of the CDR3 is TGTGCCAGCAGCCCGCCTGGCACGGAAGAGACCCAGTACTTC.

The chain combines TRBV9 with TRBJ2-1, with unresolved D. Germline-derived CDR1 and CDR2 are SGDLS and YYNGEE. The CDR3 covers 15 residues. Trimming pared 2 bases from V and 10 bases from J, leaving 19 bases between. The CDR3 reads CASSVSLTFTMEQFF. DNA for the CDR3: TGTGCCAGCAGCGTCTCCCTGACTTTTACAATGGAGCAGTTCTTC.

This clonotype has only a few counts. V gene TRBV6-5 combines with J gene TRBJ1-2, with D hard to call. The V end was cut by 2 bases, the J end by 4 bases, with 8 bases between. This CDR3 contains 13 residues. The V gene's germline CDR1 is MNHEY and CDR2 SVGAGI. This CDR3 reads CASSYGAPYGYTF. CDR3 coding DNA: TGTGCCAGCAGTTACGGCGCACCCTATGGCTACACCTTC.

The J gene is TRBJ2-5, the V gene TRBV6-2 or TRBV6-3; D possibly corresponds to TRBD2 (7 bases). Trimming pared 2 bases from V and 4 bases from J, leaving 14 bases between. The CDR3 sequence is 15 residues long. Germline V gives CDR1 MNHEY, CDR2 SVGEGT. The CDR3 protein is CASSYRLGGRETQYF. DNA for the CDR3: TGTGCCAGCAGTTACCGGCTCGGGGGGCGAGAGACCCAGTACTTC.

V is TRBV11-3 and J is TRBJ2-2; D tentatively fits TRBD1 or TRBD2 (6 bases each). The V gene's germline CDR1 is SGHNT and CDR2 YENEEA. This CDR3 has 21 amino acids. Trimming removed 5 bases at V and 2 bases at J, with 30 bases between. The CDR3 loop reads CASSPGAPWGANSINTGELFF. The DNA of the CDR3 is TGTGCCAGCAGCCCCGGAGCCCCCTGGGGGGCCAACTCAATTAACACCGGGGAGCTGTTTTTT.

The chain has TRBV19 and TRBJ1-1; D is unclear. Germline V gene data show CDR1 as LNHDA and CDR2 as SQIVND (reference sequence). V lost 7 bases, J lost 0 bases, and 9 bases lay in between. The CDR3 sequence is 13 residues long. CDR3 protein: CASTQHMNTEAFF. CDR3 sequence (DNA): TGTGCCAGTACACAGCATATGAACACTGAAGCTTTCTTT.

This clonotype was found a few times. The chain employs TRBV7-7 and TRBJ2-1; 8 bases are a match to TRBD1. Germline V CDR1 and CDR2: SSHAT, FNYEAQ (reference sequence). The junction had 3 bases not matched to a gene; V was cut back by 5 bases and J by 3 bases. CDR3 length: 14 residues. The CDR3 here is CASSLGTGYNEQFF. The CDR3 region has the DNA TGTGCCAGCAGCCTCGGGACAGGCTACAATGAGCAGTTCTTC.

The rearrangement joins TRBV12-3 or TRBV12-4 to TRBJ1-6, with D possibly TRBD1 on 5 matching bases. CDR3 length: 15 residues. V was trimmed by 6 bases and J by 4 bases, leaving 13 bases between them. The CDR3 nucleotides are TGTGCCAGCAGCCCCAGCGACAGATATAATTCACCCCTCCACTTT. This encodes CASSPSDRYNSPLHF.

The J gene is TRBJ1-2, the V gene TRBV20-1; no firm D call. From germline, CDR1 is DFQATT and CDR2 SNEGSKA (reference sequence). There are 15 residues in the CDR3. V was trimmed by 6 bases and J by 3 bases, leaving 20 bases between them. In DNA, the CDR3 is TGCAGTGCCCAGAACCAGAATAGAGATTACTATGGCTACACCTTC. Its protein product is CSAQNQNRDYYGYTF.

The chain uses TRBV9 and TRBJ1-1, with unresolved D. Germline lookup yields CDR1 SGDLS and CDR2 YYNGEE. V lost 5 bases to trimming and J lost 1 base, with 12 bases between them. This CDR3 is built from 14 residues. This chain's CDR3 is CASSPGPSNTEAFF. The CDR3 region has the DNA TGTGCCAGCAGTCCTGGACCGTCGAACACTGAAGCTTTCTTT.

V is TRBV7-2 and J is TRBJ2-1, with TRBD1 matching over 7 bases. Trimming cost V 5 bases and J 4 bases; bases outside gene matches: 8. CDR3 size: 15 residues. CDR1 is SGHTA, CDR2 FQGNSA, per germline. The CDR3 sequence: CASSRSGQEYNEQFF. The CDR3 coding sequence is TGTGCCAGCAGCCGATCCGGACAGGAATACAATGAGCAGTTCTTC.

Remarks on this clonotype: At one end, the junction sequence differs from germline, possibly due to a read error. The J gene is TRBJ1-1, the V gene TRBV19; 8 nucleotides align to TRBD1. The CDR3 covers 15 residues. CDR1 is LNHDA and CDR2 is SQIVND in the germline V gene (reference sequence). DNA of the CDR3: TGTGTCAGTAGACCGGACAGGGACGGGGACACTGAAGCTTTCTTT. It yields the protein CVSRPDRDGDTEAFF.

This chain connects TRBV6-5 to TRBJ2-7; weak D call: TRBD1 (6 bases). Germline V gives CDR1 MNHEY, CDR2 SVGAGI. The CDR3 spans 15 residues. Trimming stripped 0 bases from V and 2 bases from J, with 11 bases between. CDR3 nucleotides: TGTGCCAGCAGTTACTCGGGACATGGACCCTACGAGCAGTACTTC. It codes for CASSYSGHGPYEQYF.

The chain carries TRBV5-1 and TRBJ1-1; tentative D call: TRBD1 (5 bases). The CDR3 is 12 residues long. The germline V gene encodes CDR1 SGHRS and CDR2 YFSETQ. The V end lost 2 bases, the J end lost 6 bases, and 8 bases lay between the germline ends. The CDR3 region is CASSFTGAEAFF. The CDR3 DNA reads TGCGCCAGCAGCTTTACAGGTGCTGAAGCTTTCTTT.

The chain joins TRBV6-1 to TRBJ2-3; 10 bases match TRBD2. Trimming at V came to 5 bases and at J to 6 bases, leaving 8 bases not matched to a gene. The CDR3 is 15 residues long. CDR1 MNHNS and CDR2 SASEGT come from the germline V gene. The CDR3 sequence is CASSQLAGVLDTQYF. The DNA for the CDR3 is TGTGCCAGCAGTCAGCTAGCGGGGGTTCTCGATACGCAGTATTTT.

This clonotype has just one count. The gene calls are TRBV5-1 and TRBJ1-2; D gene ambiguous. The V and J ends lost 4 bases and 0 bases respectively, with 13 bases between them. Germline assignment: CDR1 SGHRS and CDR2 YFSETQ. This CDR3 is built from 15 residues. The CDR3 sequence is CASSLGQPTNYGYTF. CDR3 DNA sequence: TGCGCCAGCAGCCTCGGCCAGCCAACTAACTATGGCTACACCTTC.

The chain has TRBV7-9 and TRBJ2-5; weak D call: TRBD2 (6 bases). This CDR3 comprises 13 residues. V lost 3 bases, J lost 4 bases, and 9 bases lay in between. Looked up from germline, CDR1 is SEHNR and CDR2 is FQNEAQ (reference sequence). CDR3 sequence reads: CASSFGGGETQYF. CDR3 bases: TGTGCCAGCAGCTTCGGGGGAGGAGAGACCCAGTACTTC.

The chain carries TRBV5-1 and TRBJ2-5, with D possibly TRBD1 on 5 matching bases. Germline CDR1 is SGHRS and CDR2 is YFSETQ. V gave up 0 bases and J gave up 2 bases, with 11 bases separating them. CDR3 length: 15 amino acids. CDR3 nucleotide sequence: TGCGCCAGCAGCTTGGACAGGATCAGACAAGAGACCCAGTACTTC. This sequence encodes CASSLDRIRQETQYF. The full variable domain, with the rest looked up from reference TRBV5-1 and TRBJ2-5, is KAGVTQTPRYLIKTRGQQVTLSCSPISGHRSVSWYQQTPGQGLQFLFEYFSETQRNKGNFPGRFSGRQFSNSRSEMNVSTLELGDSALYLCASSLDRIRQETQYFGPGTRLLVL.

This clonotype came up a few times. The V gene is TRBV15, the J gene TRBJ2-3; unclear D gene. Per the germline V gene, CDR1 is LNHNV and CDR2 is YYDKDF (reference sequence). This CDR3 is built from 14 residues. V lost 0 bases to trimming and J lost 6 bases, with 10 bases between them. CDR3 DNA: TGTGCCACCAGCAGAGATGCAGCACGGGATACGCAGTATTTT. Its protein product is CATSRDAARDTQYF. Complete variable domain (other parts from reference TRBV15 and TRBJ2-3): DAMVIQNPRYQVTQFGKPVTLSCSQTLNHNVMYWYQQKSSQAPKLLFHYYDKDFNNEADTPDNFQSRRPNTSFCFLDIRSPGLGDTAMYLCATSRDAARDTQYFGPGTRLTVL.

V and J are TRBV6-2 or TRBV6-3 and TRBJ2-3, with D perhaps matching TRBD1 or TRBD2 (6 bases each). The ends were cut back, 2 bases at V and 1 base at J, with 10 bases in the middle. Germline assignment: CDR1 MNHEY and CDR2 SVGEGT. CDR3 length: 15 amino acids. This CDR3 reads CASSYDGGRTDTQYF. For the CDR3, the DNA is TGTGCCAGCAGTTACGATGGGGGGCGCACAGATACGCAGTATTTT.

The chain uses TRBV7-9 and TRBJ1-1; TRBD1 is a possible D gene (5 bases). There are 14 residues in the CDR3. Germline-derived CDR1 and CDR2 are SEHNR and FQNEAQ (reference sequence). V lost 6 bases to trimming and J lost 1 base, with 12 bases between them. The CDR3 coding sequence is TGTGCCAGCAGACCCGGGACGGGGAACACTGAAGCTTTCTTT. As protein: CASRPGTGNTEAFF.

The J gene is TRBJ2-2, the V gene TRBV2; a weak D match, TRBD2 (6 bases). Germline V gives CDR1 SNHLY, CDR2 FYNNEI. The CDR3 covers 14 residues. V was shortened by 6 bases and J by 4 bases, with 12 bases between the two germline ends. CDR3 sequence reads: CASSGDSATGELFF. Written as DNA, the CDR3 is TGTGCCAGCAGCGGGGACTCCGCCACCGGGGAGCTGTTTTTT. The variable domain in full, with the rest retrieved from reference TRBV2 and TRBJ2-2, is EPEVTQTPSHQVTQMGQEVILRCVPISNHLYFYWYRQILGQKVEFLVSFYNNEISEKSEIFDDQFSVERPDGSNFTLKIRSTKLEDSAMYFCASSGDSATGELFFGEGSRLTVL.

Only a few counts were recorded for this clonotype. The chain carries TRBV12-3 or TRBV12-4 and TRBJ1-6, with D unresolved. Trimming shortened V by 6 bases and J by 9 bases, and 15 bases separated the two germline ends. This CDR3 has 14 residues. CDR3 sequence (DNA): TGTGCCAGCAGCCCCGGGGTTGTCGGTTCACCCCTCCACTTT. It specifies CASSPGVVGSPLHF.